One sample yielded the 15 T cell receptor beta chains listed below, sequenced in a study of human T cells and chemical hapten exposure. This sample's time point: patch test 3, about 24 weeks after DPC sensitization. Sample treatment: therapeutic diphenylcyclopropenone sensitization with weekly scalp DPC. TCRdb re-derived calls from the RACE reads in MiXCR, one entry per CDR3 protein. The table has 70,000 or so distinct CDR3 sequences, approximately 10% seen once; the top ten hold more than 1.2%. This material consisted of whole blood, taken in connection with sensitization to the hapten diphenylcyclopropenone (DPC). The receptors were gathered from a woman between 45 and 65 years old with alopecia areata. Some clones in this sample may be carry-over from other donors' samples.

This clonotype has more than one count but fewer than ten. This chain joins TRBV11-3 and TRBJ2-7, with D maybe TRBD1 (6 bases). V shed 7 bases and J shed 0 bases, with 16 bases lying between them. CDR3 size: 15 residues. Germline V gene sequence: CDR1 SGHNT, CDR2 YENEEA. The CDR3 region has the DNA TGTGCCAGCATGCCGACAGGTCTTAGCTCCTACGAGCAGTACTTC. Its translation is CASMPTGLSSYEQYF.

This clonotype came up many times. The chain combines TRBV13 with TRBJ1-4; D uncertain. CDR1 is PRHDT and CDR2 is FYEKMQ in the germline V gene (reference sequence). The germline V and J ends were trimmed by 5 bases and 8 bases, with 15 bases remaining between them. The CDR3 has 14 residues. Written as DNA, the CDR3 is TGTGCCAGCAGCCTGGACCAGAGAGGCGAAAAACTGTTTTTT. It translates to CASSLDQRGEKLFF.

This clonotype has ten or more counts. The chain carries TRBV12-3 or TRBV12-4 and TRBJ1-1; D ambiguous. The ends were cut back, 0 bases at V and 3 bases at J, with 11 bases in the middle. CDR3 length: 15 residues. CDR3: CASSLALGTYTEAFF. CDR3 nucleotides: TGTGCCAGCAGTTTAGCGCTCGGCACCTACACTGAAGCTTTCTTT.

This clonotype was recorded at least ten times. CDR3 amino acids: CASSPSGTTNEKLFF. Written as DNA, the CDR3 is TGCGCCAGCAGCCCCTCCGGGACAACTAATGAAAAACTGTTTTTT. The chain joins TRBV5-1 to TRBJ1-4; no reliable D call. The germline gives CDR1 SGHRS, CDR2 YFSETQ. V was shortened by 4 bases and J by 0 bases, with 10 bases between the two germline ends. This CDR3 comprises 15 residues.

This clonotype was counted many times. The J gene is TRBJ2-2, the V gene TRBV29-1, with D uncertain. The CDR3 has 14 residues. Trimming stripped 4 bases from V and 0 bases from J, with 9 bases between. Germline V gene sequence: CDR1 SQVTM, CDR2 ANQGSEA. Here the CDR3 reads CSVGGNTNTGELFF. The DNA of the CDR3 is TGCAGCGTTGGGGGAAATACGAACACCGGGGAGCTGTTTTTT.

J is TRBJ2-1 and V is TRBV2, with D possibly matching TRBD1 (6 bases). V gave up 8 bases and J gave up 9 bases, with 17 bases separating them. Germline CDR1 and CDR2: SNHLY and FYNNEI. The CDR3 is 13 residues long. Here the CDR3 reads CASGGSSRSEQFF. CDR3 in DNA: TGTGCCAGCGGGGGCTCTAGTAGGAGTGAGCAGTTCTTC. Complete variable domain (other parts from reference TRBV2 and TRBJ2-1): EPEVTQTPSHQVTQMGQEVILRCVPISNHLYFYWYRQILGQKVEFLVSFYNNEISEKSEIFDDQFSVERPDGSNFTLKIRSTKLEDSAMYFCASGGSSRSEQFFGPGTRLTVL.

This clonotype was seen at least ten times. The chain has TRBV4-1 and TRBJ1-2; possible D gene TRBD1, 5 bases. Looked up from germline, CDR1 is MGHRA and CDR2 is YSYEKL. Trimming stripped 0 bases from V and 8 bases from J, with 13 bases between. This CDR3 comprises 14 residues. CDR3 bases: TGCGCCAGCAGCCAAGAGGGGCTAGACAGCGGCTACACCTTC. This sequence encodes CASSQEGLDSGYTF.

V usage is TRBV27 and J usage is TRBJ2-7, with 7 bases matching TRBD1. This CDR3 has 14 residues. The V segment lost 6 bases and the J segment 2 bases; nucleotides outside the gene matches: 7. Germline CDR1 and CDR2: MNHEY and SMNVEV (reference sequence). CDR3 protein: CASRQGSSTYEQYF. CDR3 bases: TGTGCCAGCAGACAGGGGTCGAGCACCTACGAGCAGTACTTC.

This clonotype was detected many times. The V and J genes are TRBV20-1 and TRBJ2-5, with 8 nucleotides matching TRBD2. The V segment lost 2 bases and the J segment 2 bases; nucleotides outside the gene matches: 1. Germline V CDR1 and CDR2: DFQATT, SNEGSKA (reference sequence). CDR3 size: 13 residues. CDR3: CSARIAGQETQYF. CDR3 nucleotides: TGCAGTGCTAGAATAGCGGGGCAAGAGACCCAGTACTTC.

Ten or more counts support this clonotype. The CDR3 nucleotides read TGTGCCAGCACCTCGGGTTCGGGGGCCAACGTCCTGACTTTC. Translation: CASTSGSGANVLTF. The chain employs TRBV2 and TRBJ2-6; unclear D gene. This CDR3 is built from 14 residues. The V gene's germline CDR1 is SNHLY and CDR2 FYNNEI. The V and J ends lost 7 bases and 4 bases respectively, with 11 bases between them.

This sequence joins TRBV18 and TRBJ1-1, with TRBD1 identical over 7 bases. The CDR3 is made up of 14 amino acids. CDR1 and CDR2 (germline): KGHSH, LQKENI. V dropped 4 bases and J dropped 3; count of bases not matched to a gene: 5. CDR3 loop: CASSQQGTDTEAFF. The CDR3 nucleotides are TGTGCCAGCTCACAACAGGGGACGGACACTGAAGCTTTCTTT. Full variable domain (rest looked up from reference TRBV18 and TRBJ1-1): NAGVMQNPRHLVRRRGQEARLRCSPMKGHSHVYWYRQLPEEGLKFMVYLQKENIIDESGMPKERFSAEFPKEGPSILRIQQVVRGDSAAYFCASSQQGTDTEAFFGQGTRLTVV.

In its sample, this clonotype was seen many times. The chain uses TRBV7-9 and TRBJ2-2; 9 positions agree with TRBD2. The V segment lost 5 bases and the J segment 4 bases; nucleotides outside the gene matches: 8. CDR1 is SEHNR and CDR2 is FQNEAQ in the germline V gene (reference sequence). The CDR3 has 16 residues. CDR3: CASSLSGSVSTGELFF. Written as DNA, the CDR3 is TGTGCCAGCAGCCTTAGCGGGAGCGTGAGCACCGGGGAGCTGTTTTTT. Variable domain in full (rest from reference TRBV7-9 and TRBJ2-2): DTGVSQNPRHKITKRGQNVTFRCDPISEHNRLYWYRQTLGQGPEFLTYFQNEAQLEKSRLLSDRFSAERPKGSFSTLEIQRTEQGDSAMYLCASSLSGSVSTGELFFGEGSRLTVL.

This CDR3 reads CASSQDGSGANVLTF. CDR3 coding DNA: TGCGCCAGCAGCCAAGATGGGTCTGGGGCCAACGTCCTGACTTTC. This chain joins TRBV4-3 and TRBJ2-6; the D is unclear. The V gene's germline CDR1 is LGHNA and CDR2 YSLEER. V lost 0 bases, J lost 1 base, and 4 bases lay in between. This CDR3 comprises 15 residues.

This clonotype was counted at least ten times. The chain has TRBV20-1 and TRBJ2-3, with D possibly matching TRBD2 (5 bases). The V end was cut by 0 bases, the J end by 0 bases, with 16 bases between. The CDR3 consists of 17 residues. In germline, CDR1 is DFQATT, CDR2 SNEGSKA (reference sequence). In nucleotides, the CDR3 is TGCAGTGCTAGAGATCCCGGGGAGACATTTAGCACAGATACGCAGTATTTT. Amino acid sequence: CSARDPGETFSTDTQYF.

There are many counts of this clonotype. The rearrangement links TRBV28 to TRBJ2-1; 11 bases line up with TRBD1. This CDR3 comprises 15 residues. The germline V gene has CDR1 MDHEN and CDR2 SYDVKM. Trimming cost V 2 bases and J 7 bases; bases outside gene matches: 4. The CDR3 protein is CASSLAGQGGNEQFF. The CDR3 DNA follows: TGTGCCAGCAGTTTAGCGGGACAGGGGGGAAATGAGCAGTTCTTC.